A single sample is the source of the 18 T cell receptor beta chains below, sequenced in a study of Ad26.COV2.S vaccination and SARS-CoV-2 variants. Indicated treatment: about 20 received Ad26.COV2.S at low or high dose, single or two shots; about five received placebo; per-sample allocation not given. Sample collection was performed on day 63 after the first vaccine or placebo injection. TCRdb's copy holds only in-frame clones and misses some; the assay was immunoSEQ multiplex PCR. The table records more than 400,000 clones, 90% of them present only once. The sequences come from peripheral blood, collected in a trial of Ad26.COV2.S vaccine versus placebo. Receptor source: a person aged 18 to 59 who received the Ad26.COV2.S COVID-19 vaccine or a placebo.

The chain links TRBV5-1 to TRBJ2-5, with D possibly TRBD1 on 7 matching bases. The CDR3 loop spans 13 amino acids. Deletions cut 1 base from V and 5 bases from J, with 9 bases between. The germline CDR1 and CDR2 sequences are SGHRS and YFSETQ. The CDR3 bases are TGCGCCAGCAGCTTGCCAGGGGGGGAGACCCAGTACTTC. This encodes CASSLPGGETQYF.

In its sample, this clone was seen once. The V call is TRBV28, the J call TRBJ2-5, with 8 nucleotides matching TRBD2. Trimming cost V 11 bases and J 2 bases; bases outside gene matches: 7. The CDR3 runs 13 residues. Looked up from germline, CDR1 is MDHEN and CDR2 is SYDVKM. CDR3 in DNA: TGTGCCTCCGGGGGGGGGAAACAAGAGACCCAGTACTTC. Protein product: CASGGGKQETQYF. The full variable domain, its missing parts supplied by reference TRBV28 and TRBJ2-5, is DVKVTQSSRYLVKRTGEKVFLECVQDMDHENMFWYRQDPGLGLRLIYFSYDVKMKEKGDIPEGYSVSREKKERFSLILESASTNQTSMYLCASGGGKQETQYFGPGTRLLVL.

The chain joins TRBV2 to TRBJ2-7, with D tentatively TRBD1 (6 bases). This CDR3 comprises 18 residues. Trimming removed 1 base at V and 5 bases at J, with 24 bases between. The germline CDR1 and CDR2 sequences are SNHLY and FYNNEI. CDR3 DNA: TGTGCCAGCAGTGAAGGCGGTAAAGGATGGGCAGGGGTCCACGAGCAGTACTTC. Amino acids: CASSEGGKGWAGVHEQYF.

The chain combines TRBV2 with TRBJ2-3; a possible D gene is TRBD2 (5 bases). Trimming stripped 6 bases from V and 3 bases from J, with 7 bases between. The CDR3 has 12 residues. In germline, CDR1 is SNHLY, CDR2 FYNNEI. CDR3 protein: CASRGETDTQYF. The CDR3, as DNA: TGTGCCAGCAGGGGAGAGACAGATACGCAGTATTTT.

The chain links TRBV29-1 to TRBJ1-2; D is unclear. Deletions cut 5 bases from V and 7 bases from J, with 11 bases between. This CDR3 has 11 residues. Germline lookup yields CDR1 SQVTM and CDR2 ANQGSEA. The CDR3 sequence: CSVSSRSGYTF. DNA for the CDR3: TGCAGCGTTTCCTCAAGGAGTGGCTACACCTTC.

The V call is TRBV7-6, the J call TRBJ2-7; TRBD2 aligns across 7 bases. CDR3 length equals 15 residues. J lost 2 bases, V lost 1 base, and 5 bases had no gene match. Germline V gene data show CDR1 as SGHVS and CDR2 as FNYEAQ. The CDR3 here is CASSLEASGAYEQYF. The CDR3 DNA reads as TGTGCCAGCAGCTTAGAGGCTAGCGGCGCCTACGAGCAGTACTTC.

The chain joins TRBV28 to TRBJ1-1; D gene uncertain. CDR1 MDHEN and CDR2 SYDVKM come from the germline V gene. V lost 4 bases to trimming and J lost 1 base, with 10 bases between them. The CDR3 is made up of 14 amino acids. In DNA form, the CDR3 reads TGTGCCAGCAGTTCAGCGACCCCGAACACTGAAGCTTTCTTT. This sequence encodes CASSSATPNTEAFF.

This clone has just one count. The chain is built from TRBV11-3 and TRBJ2-3, with D possibly TRBD1 on 7 matching bases. With 5 bases removed from V and 0 bases from J, the gap between germline ends came to 15 bases. This CDR3 has 16 amino acids. CDR1 is SGHNT, CDR2 YENEEA, per germline. The CDR3 sequence is CASSPGGYTSTDTQYF. The DNA for the CDR3 is TGTGCCAGCAGCCCAGGGGGGTACACTAGCACAGATACGCAGTATTTT.

The chain joins TRBV6-4 to TRBJ2-5, with 10 bases matching TRBD2. This CDR3 spans 16 amino acids. After removal of 6 bases from V and 4 bases from J, the junction contained 11 bases not matched to a gene. CDR1 is MRHNA, CDR2 SNTAGT, per germline. The CDR3 loop reads CASSPGVAGGGETQYF. CDR3 sequence (DNA): TGTGCCAGCAGCCCCGGGGTAGCGGGAGGAGGAGAGACCCAGTACTTC.

In its sample, this clone was seen once. The rearrangement joins TRBV28 to TRBJ1-5; TRBD1 aligns across 7 bases. Germline V CDR1 and CDR2: MDHEN, SYDVKM. The ends lost 4 bases at V and 3 bases at J; junction bases unmatched: 12. CDR3 size: 17 residues. DNA of the CDR3: TGTGCCAGCAGTTCGCGGACAGGAGACCATTTCAATCAGCCCCAGCATTTT. Amino acids: CASSSRTGDHFNQPQHF.

The rearrangement uses TRBV30 and TRBJ2-1; the D is unclear. Germline CDR1 is GTSNPN and CDR2 is SVGIG (reference sequence). V was shortened by 1 base and J by 0 bases, with 13 bases between the two germline ends. The CDR3 is 16 residues long. The CDR3 sequence: CAWSGKDRSSYNEQFF. CDR3 DNA sequence: TGTGCCTGGAGTGGGAAGGACCGGAGCTCCTACAATGAGCAGTTCTTC. Filled out from reference TRBV30 and TRBJ2-1, the complete variable domain reads SQTIHQWPATLVQPVGSPLSLECTVEGTSNPNLYWYRQAAGRGLQLLFYSVGIGQISSEVPQNLSASRPQDRQFILSSKKLLLSDSGFYLCAWSGKDRSSYNEQFFGPGTRLTVL.

The chain recombines TRBV15 with TRBJ1-4; D is ambiguous. Trimming removed 1 base at V and 0 bases at J, with 9 bases between. Germline V gene sequence: CDR1 LNHNV, CDR2 YYDKDF (reference sequence). This CDR3 spans 16 amino acids. In DNA form, the CDR3 reads TGTGCCACCAGCAGAGTGTCAGGAGCAACTAATGAAAAACTGTTTTTT. Protein product: CATSRVSGATNEKLFF.

Only a few counts were recorded for this clone. This chain uses TRBV13 with TRBJ2-1; no clear D gene. Germline V gives CDR1 PRHDT, CDR2 FYEKMQ (reference sequence). Trimming removed 5 bases at V and 4 bases at J, with 12 bases between. The CDR3 runs 14 residues. CDR3 sequence (DNA): TGTGCCAGCAGCACCTTGAGCGCATACAATGAGCAGTTCTTC. Amino acid sequence: CASSTLSAYNEQFF.

This rearrangement joins TRBV7-9 to TRBJ2-1; 7 nucleotides line up with TRBD2. The trim removed 7 bases at V and 8 bases at J, leaving 5 bases unmatched. CDR1 is SEHNR, CDR2 FQNEAQ, per germline (reference sequence). The CDR3 runs to 12 residues. This CDR3 is CASKAGVDEQFF. The CDR3 DNA sequence: TGTGCCAGCAAGGCGGGAGTAGATGAGCAGTTCTTC.

CDR3 sequence reads: CASSLGRKNTEAFF. As DNA, the CDR3 is TGTGCCAGCAGCTTGGGCAGAAAGAACACTGAAGCTTTCTTT. The chain joins TRBV5-6 to TRBJ1-1; D call uncertain. Trimming shortened V by 0 bases and J by 1 base, and 7 bases separated the two germline ends. The CDR3 sequence is 14 residues long. The germline V gene encodes CDR1 SGHDT and CDR2 YYEEEE.

This sequence joins TRBV5-6 and TRBJ2-5, with TRBD2 as a possible D gene (5 bases). Germline V CDR1 and CDR2: SGHDT, YYEEEE. V dropped 4 bases and J dropped 1 base, with 11 bases sitting between them. The CDR3 sequence is 14 residues long. The CDR3 sequence is CASSPDGVQETQYF. DNA for the CDR3: TGTGCCAGCAGCCCCGACGGGGTCCAAGAGACCCAGTACTTC.

This clone was counted a single time. The chain joins TRBV14 to TRBJ2-1; D gene uncertain. The CDR3 is 16 amino acids. V was shortened by 1 base and J by 0 bases, with 10 bases between the two germline ends. Per the germline V gene, CDR1 is SGHDN and CDR2 is FVKESK. The CDR3 coding sequence is TGTGCCAGCAGCCAAGTGGGCGCTAGCTCCTACAATGAGCAGTTCTTC. This codes for CASSQVGASSYNEQFF.

The V call is TRBV5-1, the J call TRBJ2-5; possible D gene TRBD2, 5 bases. The CDR3 covers 14 residues. V shed 2 bases and J shed 2 bases, with 10 bases lying between them. The germline gives CDR1 SGHRS, CDR2 YFSETQ. For the CDR3, the DNA is TGCGCCAGCAGCTTCCTAGCATCTCAAGAGACCCAGTACTTC. It translates to CASSFLASQETQYF.